This is a list of T cell receptor beta chains from one sample in a study of sequential checkpoint blockade in melanoma. Profiling relied on immunoSEQ multiplex PCR, and the TCRdb table lists in-frame clones only, not all of them. Here the sample spans 25,000 to 30,000 clones, about 80% being singletons. Here the sequenced sample was CD8+ T cells sorted from blood (inferred from file names), taken from a patient given nivolumab and ipilimumab in sequence. The receptors shown here come from a human donor with melanoma. CDR3s include the opening cysteine and the closing phenylalanine or tryptophan. Fields, in order: V gene, J gene, CDR3 protein.

>TRBV7-8|TRBJ2-5
CASSLVAGGRKTQYF
>TRBV6-1|TRBJ1-6
CASSEAPWTVNNSPLHF
>TRBV4-1|TRBJ2-5
CASSQSGTSGGKETQYF
>TRBV19|TRBJ2-1
CATNWGGSSYNEQFF
>TRBV7-9|TRBJ2-7
CASSLGGGSYEQYF
>TRBV6-5|TRBJ2-7
CASSYSRQGLTYEQYF
>TRBV6-4|TRBJ1-5
CASSEGTEPQPQHF
>TRBV13|TRBJ2-1
CASSIVGLSSYNEQFF
>TRBV7-7|TRBJ2-5
CASSSTMSPGETQYF
>TRBV18|TRBJ2-7
CASSPSGLAYEQYF
>TRBV4-3|TRBJ2-7
CASSQDRTLYEQYF
>TRBV28|TRBJ2-1
CASSQLAGGTPLKYNEQFF
>TRBV9|TRBJ2-1
CASSAAGTSGGNEQFF
>TRBV21-1|TRBJ1-5
CASSNSGENSNQPQHF
>TRBV28|TRBJ2-1
CASSFSPGNYNEQFF
>TRBV9|TRBJ2-5
CASSPADIQETQYF
>TRBV5-6|TRBJ1-1
CASSLSNTEAFF
>TRBV5-8|TRBJ1-5
CASSLRLSNQPQHF
>TRBV6-6|TRBJ2-1
CASSSSGQSSYNEQFF
>TRBV4-3|TRBJ2-3
CASSQDEAGTDTQYF
>TRBV27|TRBJ2-2
CATSLRGGVITGELFF
>TRBV2|TRBJ2-7
CASSEGTEDNEQYF
>TRBV29-1|TRBJ2-7
CSVDAGFSTHEQYF
>TRBV2|TRBJ2-7
CASTATGPHEQYF
>TRBV27|TRBJ2-7
CASRAGQAYEQYF
>TRBV11-3|TRBJ2-1
CASSQGVLNEQFF
>TRBV19|TRBJ1-5
CASSLPGNQPQHF
>TRBV4-1|TRBJ2-5
CASSQVREVPDRDQETQYF
>TRBV27|TRBJ2-7
CASSAYREASYEQYF
>TRBV5-1|TRBJ2-1
CASSLTGTVGNEQFF
>TRBV29-1|TRBJ1-2
CSAEAGGGYTF
>TRBV5-1|TRBJ1-3
CASSLGTGSSGNTIYF
>TRBV7-9|TRBJ2-1
CASTAGITGFDEQFF
>TRBV6-4|TRBJ2-2
CASSTGQGNTGELFF
>TRBV19|TRBJ2-1
CASSIGGPYNEQFF
>TRBV2|TRBJ1-5
CASSDLEVNQPQHF
>TRBV30|TRBJ2-5
CAWSTGTSGGSKTQYF
>TRBV28|TRBJ1-6
CASSPSNSPLHF
>TRBV4-2|TRBJ2-2
CASSHEPGGPTGELFF
>TRBV19|TRBJ1-5
CASSIVGTGGNQPQHF
>TRBV15|TRBJ2-7
CATSLAGQASEQYF
>TRBV5-8|TRBJ2-1
CASSHGTELPYNEQFF